The 5 T cell receptor beta chains below all came from one sample that was sequenced in a study of T cells in Graves' hyperthyroidism and ophthalmopathy. Amplified TCR beta CDR3 regions derived from RNA transcripts. First-round RT-PCR targeting the TCR CDR3 was performed with the HTBI primer set. TCRdb recomputed calls from the multiplex PCR reads with MiXCR, one row per CDR3 protein. The table shows around 700,000 distinct CDR3 sequences, with under 20% occurring only once. The sequenced material came from blood. Receptors were obtained from a woman in her fifties or sixties with Graves' hyperthyroidism that later progressed to Graves' ophthalmopathy.

The rearrangement joins TRBV6-1 to TRBJ1-5; TRBD1 matches 8 bases. The germline V gene has CDR1 MNHNS and CDR2 SASEGT. J was trimmed by 4 bases and V by 0 bases; bases with no gene match: 2. This CDR3 region has 15 residues. The CDR3 nucleotides read TGTGCCAGCAGTGAAGCGACAGGGGTAAATCAGCCCCAGCATTTT. Translating gives CASSEATGVNQPQHF.

This clonotype was detected ten times or more. The gene calls are TRBV12-3 or TRBV12-4 and TRBJ1-4; D gene ambiguous. The CDR3 consists of 11 residues. V lost 8 bases and J 7 bases, leaving 8 bases between the germline ends. CDR3 amino acids: CASSLGEKLFF. DNA of the CDR3: TGTGCCAGCTCACTTGGTGAAAAACTGTTTTTT.

The chain couples TRBV27 to TRBJ2-7; no firm D call. CDR3 length: 15 amino acids. V was cut by 2 bases and J by 3 bases, with 14 bases left in between. Germline loops: CDR1 MNHEY, CDR2 SMNVEV (reference sequence). The CDR3 here is CASSLKGKEDYEQYF. CDR3 nucleotides: TGTGCCAGCAGTTTAAAGGGCAAGGAAGACTACGAGCAGTACTTC.

This clonotype was seen only a few times. The chain is built from TRBV9 and TRBJ1-1; no reliable D call. The CDR3 contains 15 residues. V shed 2 bases and J shed 1 base, with 12 bases lying between them. Per the germline V gene, CDR1 is SGDLS and CDR2 is YYNGEE. The CDR3 here is CASSVQVQPNTEAFF. CDR3 sequence (DNA): TGTGCCAGCAGCGTTCAAGTACAGCCGAACACTGAAGCTTTCTTT.

In its sample, this clonotype was seen many times. V is TRBV12-3 or TRBV12-4 and J is TRBJ1-2; TRBD1 matches at 12 bases. The CDR3 contains 14 residues. Trimming cost V 5 bases and J 8 bases; bases outside gene matches: 6. DNA for the CDR3: TGTGCCAGCAGTCAGGGACAGGGGGCCAAAGGCTACACCTTC. Encoded protein: CASSQGQGAKGYTF.